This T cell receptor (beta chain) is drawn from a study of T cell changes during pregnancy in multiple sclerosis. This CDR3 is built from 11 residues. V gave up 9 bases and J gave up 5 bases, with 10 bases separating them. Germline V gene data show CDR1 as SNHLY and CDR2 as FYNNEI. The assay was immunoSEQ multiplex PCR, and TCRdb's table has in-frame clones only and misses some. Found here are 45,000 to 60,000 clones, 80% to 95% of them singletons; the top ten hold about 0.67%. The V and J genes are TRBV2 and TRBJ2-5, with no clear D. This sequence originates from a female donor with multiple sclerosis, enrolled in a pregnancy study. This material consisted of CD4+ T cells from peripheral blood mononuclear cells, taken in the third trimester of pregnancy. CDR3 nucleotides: TGTGCCAGACTCCGCTCTGAGACCCAGTACTTC. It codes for CARLRSETQYF. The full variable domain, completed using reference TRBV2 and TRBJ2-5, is EPEVTQTPSHQVTQMGQEVILRCVPISNHLYFYWYRQILGQKVEFLVSFYNNEISEKSEIFDDQFSVERPDGSNFTLKIRSTKLEDSAMYFCARLRSETQYFGPGTRLLVL.